A selection of T cell receptor beta chains follows, all from one sample in a study of blood T cell repertoires in COVID-19. Sequencing was performed with immunoSEQ multiplex PCR; in TCRdb, only in-frame clones are kept and a portion is missing. The profile shows some 390,000 clones, about 89% of them singletons. The source material was peripheral blood. The receptor set was obtained from a middle-aged woman with COVID-19, enrolled during active disease. Both conserved end residues are part of each CDR3. D genes are given only for firm matches. Some rows have no size entry. The others give once, few or many, or a class for an expanded clone.

V gene: TRBV19; D gene: NA; J gene: TRBJ1-1; clone size: NA; CDR3 protein: CASSIRRGRNTEAFF; CDR3 DNA: TGTGCCAGTAGTATTCGGAGGGGACGCAACACTGAAGCTTTCTTT
V gene: TRBV14; D gene: NA; J gene: TRBJ1-2; clone size: NA; CDR3 protein: CASDEEGRGYTF; CDR3 DNA: TGTGCCAGCGACGAAGAGGGTCGTGGCTACACCTTC
V gene: TRBV18; D gene: NA; J gene: TRBJ1-2; clone size: NA; CDR3 protein: CASSPDINYGYTF; CDR3 DNA: TGTGCCAGCTCACCTGACATTAACTATGGCTACACCTTC
V gene: TRBV9; D gene: NA; J gene: TRBJ2-3; clone size: NA; CDR3 protein: CASSVLGRHGTDTQYF; CDR3 DNA: TGTGCCAGCAGCGTCTTGGGGAGGCACGGCACAGATACGCAGTATTTT
V gene: TRBV27; D gene: TRBD2; J gene: TRBJ2-7; clone size: NA; CDR3 protein: CASRASGLYEQYF; CDR3 DNA: TGTGCCAGCAGGGCTAGCGGCCTCTACGAGCAGTACTTC
V gene: TRBV11-2; D gene: NA; J gene: TRBJ1-1; clone size: NA; CDR3 protein: CASRAGPNTEAFF; CDR3 DNA: TGTGCCAGCAGAGCGGGCCCGAACACTGAAGCTTTCTTT
V gene: TRBV15; D gene: NA; J gene: TRBJ2-7; clone size: NA; CDR3 protein: CATSRDKGEQYF; CDR3 DNA: TGTGCCACCAGCAGAGATAAGGGGGAGCAGTACTTC
V gene: TRBV10-3; D gene: TRBD2; J gene: TRBJ2-5; clone size: NA; CDR3 protein: CAISAAGPPETQYF; CDR3 DNA: TGTGCCATCAGTGCAGCGGGACCACCCGAGACCCAGTACTTC
V gene: TRBV18; D gene: TRBD1; J gene: TRBJ2-7; clone size: NA; CDR3 protein: CASAMTGVGEQYF; CDR3 DNA: TGTGCCAGCGCTATGACAGGGGTAGGCGAGCAGTACTTC
V gene: TRBV10-3; D gene: NA; J gene: TRBJ1-1; clone size: NA; CDR3 protein: CAVTRGEGTEAFF; CDR3 DNA: TGTGCCGTCACCAGGGGCGAGGGCACTGAAGCTTTCTTT
V gene: TRBV24-1; D gene: NA; J gene: TRBJ2-2; clone size: NA; CDR3 protein: CATSDSRVEATGELFF; CDR3 DNA: TGTGCCACCAGTGATTCCCGGGTGGAGGCCACCGGGGAGCTGTTTTTT
V gene: TRBV28; D gene: NA; J gene: TRBJ1-6; clone size: once; CDR3 protein: CASKIDWGKPDSYNSPLHF; CDR3 DNA: TGTGCCAGCAAAATTGACTGGGGCAAGCCTGACTCCTATAATTCACCCCTCCACTTT
V gene: TRBV12-3/TRBV12-4; D gene: NA; J gene: TRBJ2-3; clone size: NA; CDR3 protein: CASSPWAPDTQYF; CDR3 DNA: TGTGCCAGCAGCCCGTGGGCGCCAGATACGCAGTATTTT
V gene: TRBV7-3; D gene: NA; J gene: TRBJ1-2; clone size: once; CDR3 protein: CASSPEFASGYTF; CDR3 DNA: TGTGCCAGCAGCCCCGAATTCGCGTCTGGCTACACCTTC
V gene: TRBV15; D gene: TRBD2; J gene: TRBJ2-5; clone size: NA; CDR3 protein: CATSPSGRGRETQYF; CDR3 DNA: TGTGCCACCAGCCCCAGCGGGAGAGGAAGAGAGACCCAGTACTTC
V gene: TRBV5-1; D gene: NA; J gene: TRBJ1-2; clone size: NA; CDR3 protein: CASSREAYSGQSFNYGYTF; CDR3 DNA: TGCGCCAGCAGCCGGGAGGCCTATAGCGGACAGAGCTTTAACTATGGCTACACCTTC
V gene: TRBV7-2; D gene: TRBD1; J gene: TRBJ1-5; clone size: few; CDR3 protein: CASSQDRGHQPQHF; CDR3 DNA: TGTGCCAGCAGCCAGGACAGGGGACATCAGCCCCAGCATTTT
V gene: TRBV27; D gene: TRBD1; J gene: TRBJ1-3; clone size: NA; CDR3 protein: CASSLGQGSGNTIYF; CDR3 DNA: TGTGCCAGCAGTCTGGGACAGGGGTCAGGAAACACCATATATTTT
V gene: TRBV6-4; D gene: NA; J gene: TRBJ2-2; clone size: NA; CDR3 protein: CASSVFAGPNTGELFF; CDR3 DNA: TGTGCCAGCAGTGTATTCGCAGGTCCGAACACCGGGGAGCTGTTTTTT